These 23 T cell receptor beta chains originate from one sample sequenced in a study of shared clonotypes between healthy human individuals. Repertoires were generated with immunoSEQ multiplex PCR, while TCRdb's copy carries only in-frame clones and drops some. The table includes 660,000 or so clones, about 96% detected once. CD45RO-negative CD8 cells positively selected for CCR7 made up the naive population, which excluded terminally differentiated effector memory CD45RA+ cells. The sequenced sample was naive CD8+ T cells sorted from blood. The receptors derive from a woman aged 25 to 45 in good health.

The chain links TRBV28 to TRBJ1-2, with no clear D. Germline V gene sequence: CDR1 MDHEN, CDR2 SYDVKM. CDR3 size: 14 residues. Trimming pared 5 bases from V and 2 bases from J, leaving 12 bases between. The CDR3 reads CASSLRIFNYGYTF. CDR3 coding DNA: TGTGCCAGCAGTCTCAGGATATTCAACTATGGCTACACCTTC.

This rearrangement joins TRBV27 to TRBJ1-1, with D maybe TRBD1 (5 bases). CDR3 length equals 14 residues. CDR1 and CDR2 (germline): MNHEY, SMNVEV (reference sequence). Trimming shortened V by 5 bases and J by 1 base, and 11 bases separated the two germline ends. The CDR3 nucleotides read TGTGCCAGCAGTCCGGGGGGTGAGAACACTGAAGCTTTCTTT. Translating gives CASSPGGENTEAFF.

The rearrangement joins TRBV4-1 to TRBJ1-1; D perhaps matches TRBD1 (6 bases). This CDR3 is 13 amino acids long. The germline V gene encodes CDR1 MGHRA and CDR2 YSYEKL. Trimming removed 0 bases from V and 11 bases from J, with 13 bases in between. Here the CDR3 DNA reads TGCGCCAGCAGCCAAGATTCGGGGGGCGCCGCTTTCTTT. Translation: CASSQDSGGAAFF.

Comments on this clone: The sample carries other DNA sequences with the same CDR3. The rearrangement links TRBV4-1 to TRBJ2-7, with TRBD1 matching 7 bases. Germline V gene data show CDR1 as MGHRA and CDR2 as YSYEKL. This CDR3 has 15 amino acids. V dropped 0 bases and J dropped 4; count of bases not matched to a gene: 6. The CDR3 spells CASSQDRDRIYEQYF. The CDR3 DNA sequence: TGCGCCAGCAGCCAAGATCGGGACAGAATATACGAGCAGTACTTC.

The chain recombines TRBV5-1 with TRBJ2-7; no reliable D call. The V end was cut by 0 bases, the J end by 0 bases, with 7 bases between. The germline CDR1 and CDR2 sequences are SGHRS and YFSETQ. This CDR3 has 14 amino acids. CDR3 protein: CASSLDTFSYEQYF. DNA of the CDR3: TGCGCCAGCAGCTTGGACACGTTCTCCTACGAGCAGTACTTC.

The J gene is TRBJ1-1, the V gene TRBV7-8, with D unresolved. V lost 1 base and J 4 bases, leaving 19 bases between the germline ends. CDR3 length: 17 amino acids. The V gene's germline CDR1 is SGHVS and CDR2 FQNEAQ. CDR3 coding DNA: TGTGCCAGCAGCTTAGATGGCCAGGCCCCTATCGGCACTGAAGCTTTCTTT. As protein: CASSLDGQAPIGTEAFF.

Of note for this clone: Additional DNA sequences in this sample encode the identical CDR3. The chain recombines TRBV7-8 with TRBJ2-7; D unresolved. Trimming pared 1 base from V and 0 bases from J, leaving 1 base between. This CDR3 comprises 12 residues. The germline V gene has CDR1 SGHVS and CDR2 FQNEAQ. Here the CDR3 reads CASSLVSYEQYF. CDR3 coding DNA: TGTGCCAGCAGCTTAGTCTCCTACGAGCAGTACTTC.

The chain recombines TRBV19 with TRBJ2-1; 12 nucleotides agree with TRBD1. J lost 9 bases, V lost 10 bases, and 7 bases had no gene match. The CDR3 is 13 residues long. Germline V gene sequence: CDR1 LNHDA, CDR2 SQIVND (reference sequence). CDR3 sequence reads: CATTGQGASEQFF. DNA for the CDR3: TGTGCCACCACGGGACAGGGGGCATCTGAGCAGTTCTTC.

The chain links TRBV6-5 to TRBJ1-4, with D possibly matching TRBD1 (5 bases). Germline CDR1 and CDR2: MNHEY and SVGAGI. CDR3 length: 13 residues. Trimming stripped 5 bases from V and 8 bases from J, with 12 bases between. DNA for the CDR3: TGTGCCAGCAGTCCGCAGGGTAACGAAAAACTGTTTTTT. Protein product: CASSPQGNEKLFF.

The V gene is TRBV27, the J gene TRBJ1-5; D call uncertain. Germline assignment: CDR1 MNHEY and CDR2 SMNVEV (reference sequence). V was cut by 5 bases and J by 11 bases, with 25 bases left in between. CDR3 length: 16 amino acids. Here the CDR3 DNA reads TGTGCCAGCAGTCCCCAGGTCCGCCCCCAACAATCAGCCCAGCATTTT. Translating it yields CASSPQVRPQQSAQHF.

The chain couples TRBV28 to TRBJ1-3; unclear D gene. Germline V gene sequence: CDR1 MDHEN, CDR2 SYDVKM. The V gene lost 5 bases and the J gene lost 8 bases, with 13 bases spanning the gap. The CDR3 consists of 13 residues. The DNA for the CDR3 is TGTGCCAGCAGTCGCGTTCTTCTGGACACCATATATTTT. This translates into CASSRVLLDTIYF.

The V call is TRBV27, the J call TRBJ2-3; D not certain. With 3 bases removed from V and 2 bases from J, the gap between germline ends came to 12 bases. The CDR3 extends over 15 amino acids. Germline CDR1 and CDR2: MNHEY and SMNVEV (reference sequence). The CDR3 nucleotides are TGTGCCAGCAGTTTGGTTTGGGCCCCCACAGATACGCAGTATTTT. Its protein is CASSLVWAPTDTQYF.

In this sample, this clone turned up once. The chain carries TRBV19 and TRBJ1-3; 7 nucleotides line up with TRBD1. Unmatched junction bases numbered 7, after V lost 5 bases and J lost 0 bases. The CDR3 is made up of 16 amino acids. CDR1 is LNHDA, CDR2 SQIVND, per germline (reference sequence). CDR3 in amino acids: CASSPARDSSGNTIYF. In DNA form, the CDR3 reads TGTGCCAGTAGTCCAGCCCGGGACAGCTCTGGAAACACCATATATTTT.

Details on this clone: At one end, the junction sequence differs from germline, possibly due to a read error. The V and J genes are TRBV7-2 and TRBJ2-3; 9 nucleotides match TRBD1. Germline lookup yields CDR1 SGHTA and CDR2 FQGNSA. The CDR3 covers 15 residues. CDR3 sequence reads: CPPLPTGGGTDTQYF. The DNA of the CDR3 is TGCCCCCCCCTCCCCACAGGGGGCGGAACAGATACGCAGTATTTT.

This clone was observed once. One junction end disagrees with the germline gene, perhaps due to a read error. The chain has TRBV25-1 and TRBJ2-7; D gene ambiguous. The CDR3 sequence is 13 residues long. Germline loops: CDR1 MGHDK, CDR2 SYGVNS. CDR3 residues: CASGETAFYEQYF. CDR3 coding DNA: TGTGCCAGCGGTGAGACGGCGTTCTACGAGCAGTACTTC.

Here the CDR3 reads CASSYGTGGPNEKLFF. CDR3 in DNA: TGTGCCAGCAGCTACGGGACAGGGGGACCTAATGAAAAACTGTTTTTT. The chain carries TRBV7-9 and TRBJ1-4; 11 bases are shared with TRBD1. This CDR3 region has 16 residues. Trimming at V came to 4 bases and at J to 3 bases, leaving 4 bases not matched to a gene. Germline-derived CDR1 and CDR2 are SEHNR and FQNEAQ (reference sequence).

V gene TRBV6-5 combines with J gene TRBJ1-1, with D uncertain. There are 12 residues in the CDR3. The ends were cut back, 4 bases at V and 6 bases at J, with 9 bases in the middle. Germline V CDR1 and CDR2: MNHEY, SVGAGI. The CDR3 sequence: CASSSGSSEAFF. The CDR3 nucleotides are TGTGCCAGCAGTTCGGGATCATCTGAAGCTTTCTTT.

The rearrangement uses TRBV9 and TRBJ1-1; no clear D gene. CDR3 length equals 13 residues. Deletions cut 1 base from V and 2 bases from J, with 6 bases between. Germline lookup yields CDR1 SGDLS and CDR2 YYNGEE. In DNA, the CDR3 is TGTGCCAGCAGCGTAAACACCAACACTGAAGCTTTCTTT. Residues: CASSVNTNTEAFF.

The chain couples TRBV6-6 to TRBJ2-7; 9 bases are shared with TRBD1. Losses at the gene ends were 7 bases for V and 3 bases for J; bases not matched to a gene: 4. From germline, CDR1 is MNHNY and CDR2 SVGAGI (reference sequence). This CDR3 is built from 13 residues. The CDR3 region is CASKRQGDYEQYF. As DNA, the CDR3 is TGTGCCAGCAAAAGACAGGGGGACTACGAGCAGTACTTC.

Here the CDR3 DNA reads TGTGCCAGCAGCCTGCCCAGCGGGAGGGCCAATGAGCAGTTCTTC. This translates into CASSLPSGRANEQFF. This chain connects TRBV4-2 to TRBJ2-1; TRBD2 matches 10 bases. The germline CDR1 and CDR2 sequences are LGHNA and YNFKEQ. Germline trimming cut 4 bases from V and 6 bases from J; bases unmatched to any gene: 6. The length of the CDR3 is 15 residues.

The V and J genes are TRBV27 and TRBJ2-2; D possibly uses TRBD1 or TRBD2 (5 bases each). The germline CDR1 and CDR2 sequences are MNHEY and SMNVEV (reference sequence). The CDR3 has 12 amino acids. The CDR3 loop reads CVTRDAVGELFF. For the CDR3, the DNA is TGTGTGACGAGGGACGCGGTCGGGGAGCTGTTTTTT.

The chain uses TRBV29-1 and TRBJ2-7; maybe TRBD1 (5 bases). Trimming left V 6 bases short and J 4 bases short, with 7 bases between. Per the germline V gene, CDR1 is SQVTM and CDR2 is ANQGSEA. CDR3 length: 10 residues. The CDR3 region has the DNA TGCAGCGTGACAGAATACGAGCAGTACTTC. Protein product: CSVTEYEQYF.

The V gene is TRBV7-6, the J gene TRBJ2-7, with 9 bases lining up with TRBD1. This CDR3 has 14 amino acids. Germline CDR1 SGHVS, CDR2 FNYEAQ. V shed 4 bases, J shed 4 bases, and the junction held 5 bases outside the gene matches. The DNA of the CDR3 is TGTGCCAGCAGCTCGGGACAGGGACAGTACGAGCAGTACTTC. It codes for CASSSGQGQYEQYF.